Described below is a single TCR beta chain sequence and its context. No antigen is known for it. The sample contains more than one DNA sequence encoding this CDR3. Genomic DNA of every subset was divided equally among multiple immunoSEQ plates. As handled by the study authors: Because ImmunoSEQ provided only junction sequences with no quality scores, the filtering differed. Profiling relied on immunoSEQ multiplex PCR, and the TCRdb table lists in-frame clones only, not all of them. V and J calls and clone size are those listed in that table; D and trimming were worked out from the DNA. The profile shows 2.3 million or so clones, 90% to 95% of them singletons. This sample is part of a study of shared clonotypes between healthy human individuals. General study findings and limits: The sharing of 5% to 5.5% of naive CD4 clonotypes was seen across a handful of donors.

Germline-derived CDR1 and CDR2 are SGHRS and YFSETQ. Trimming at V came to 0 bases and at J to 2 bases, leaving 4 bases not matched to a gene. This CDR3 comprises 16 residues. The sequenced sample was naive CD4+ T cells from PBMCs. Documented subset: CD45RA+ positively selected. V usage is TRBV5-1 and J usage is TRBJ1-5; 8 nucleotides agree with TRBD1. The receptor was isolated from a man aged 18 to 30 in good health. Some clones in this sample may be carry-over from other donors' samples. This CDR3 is CASSLGDRGGNQPQHF. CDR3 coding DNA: TGCGCCAGCAGCTTGGGAGACAGGGGTGGCAATCAGCCCCAGCATTTT.